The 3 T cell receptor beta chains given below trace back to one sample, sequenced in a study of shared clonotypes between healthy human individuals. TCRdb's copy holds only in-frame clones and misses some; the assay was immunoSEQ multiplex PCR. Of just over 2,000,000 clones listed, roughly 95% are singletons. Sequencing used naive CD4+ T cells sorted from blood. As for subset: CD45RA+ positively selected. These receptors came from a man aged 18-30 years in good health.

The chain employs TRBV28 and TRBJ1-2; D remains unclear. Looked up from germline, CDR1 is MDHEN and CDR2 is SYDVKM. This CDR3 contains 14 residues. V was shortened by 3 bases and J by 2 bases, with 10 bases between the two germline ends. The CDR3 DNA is TGTGCCAGCAGTTTGAGGGCGGGGAACTATGGCTACACCTTC. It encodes CASSLRAGNYGYTF.

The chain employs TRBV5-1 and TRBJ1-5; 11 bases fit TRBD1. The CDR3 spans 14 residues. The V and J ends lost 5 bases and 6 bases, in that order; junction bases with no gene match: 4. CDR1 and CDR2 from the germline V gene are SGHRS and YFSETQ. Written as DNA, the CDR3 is TGCGCCAGCAGTAGGACAGGGGGCAGTCAGCCCCAGCATTTT. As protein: CASSRTGGSQPQHF.

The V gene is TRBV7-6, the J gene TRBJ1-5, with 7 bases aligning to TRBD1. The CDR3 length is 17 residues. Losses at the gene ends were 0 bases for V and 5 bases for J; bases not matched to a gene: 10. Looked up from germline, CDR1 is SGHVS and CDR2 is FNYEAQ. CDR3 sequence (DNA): TGTGCCAGCAGCTTAGCTAAACCGGGACAGCAGTATCAGCCCCAGCATTTT. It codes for CASSLAKPGQQYQPQHF.